This entry concerns a single T cell receptor beta chain. These data are taken from a study of blood T cell repertoires in COVID-19. Study background: The samples span acute and convalescent COVID-19 from the United States, Italy and Spain. The analysed material was cDNA or gDNA that came from T cells, B-cell-depleted T cells, or PBMCs.

The germline V and J ends were trimmed by 5 bases and 5 bases, with 12 bases remaining between them. The CDR3 runs 13 residues. CDR1 is SGHAT, CDR2 FQNNGV, per germline. As handled by the study authors: Researchers report that nucleated cell counts were estimated from reference gene primer amplification. Sequenced by immunoSEQ multiplex PCR; TCRdb stores in-frame clones only, minus some. V and J calls plus clone size are reproduced from that table; the DNA served to infer D and trimming. Of roughly 280,000 clones in the sample, roughly 80% were seen once. Specimen: peripheral blood. This rearrangement joins TRBV11-2 to TRBJ1-2; no clear D gene. This TCR came from a man between 60 and 70 years old with acute or convalescent COVID-19. The CDR3 DNA sequence: TGTGCCAGCAGCCCAGTCGGGTCGTATGGCTACACCTTC. This sequence encodes CASSPVGSYGYTF. The full variable domain, its missing parts supplied by reference TRBV11-2 and TRBJ1-2, is EAGVAQSPRYKIIEKRQSVAFWCNPISGHATLYWYQQILGQGPKLLIQFQNNGVVDDSQLPKDRFSAERLKGVDSTLKIQPAKLEDSAVYLCASSPVGSYGYTFGSGTRLTVV.